This entry lists 28 T cell receptor beta chains sequenced from one sample in a study of T cells in Graves' hyperthyroidism and ophthalmopathy. What was amplified from RNA transcripts were TCR beta CDR3 regions. Primed by the HTBI set, a first-round RT-PCR was run on the TCR CDR3. TCRdb reanalysed the multiplex PCR reads using MiXCR and keeps one entry per CDR3 protein. There are about 380,000 distinct CDR3 sequences in the sample; less than 15% occur only once, and under 25% lies in the top ten. Sequenced: blood. The receptors derive from a man aged 25 to 40 with Graves' hyperthyroidism that later progressed to Graves' ophthalmopathy.

This clonotype was seen repeatedly, ten times or more. The V and J genes are TRBV2 and TRBJ2-5, with 10 positions matching TRBD2. CDR1 is SNHLY, CDR2 FYNNEI, per germline. This CDR3 has 16 amino acids. V lost 3 bases, J lost 5 bases, and 9 bases stayed unmatched. CDR3 sequence (DNA): TGTGCCAGCAGTGAGCTAGCGGGGGCCCTCGGGGAGACCCAGTACTTC. It specifies CASSELAGALGETQYF.

The CDR3 DNA is TGCGCCAGCAGCCAAGTTCTGGAAAACTATAATTCACCCCTCCACTTT. Protein product: CASSQVLENYNSPLHF. This chain links TRBV4-1 with TRBJ1-6; D gene uncertain. The V end was cut by 1 base, the J end by 3 bases, with 10 bases between. Per germline, CDR1 MGHRA and CDR2 YSYEKL. This CDR3 region has 16 residues.

This clonotype has ten or more counts. The rearrangement links TRBV12-3 or TRBV12-4 to TRBJ2-7; no definite D call. V was cut by 3 bases and J by 7 bases, with 10 bases left in between. The CDR3 length is 12 residues. This CDR3 is CASSFVVTEQYF. CDR3 bases: TGTGCCAGCAGTTTCGTGGTGACGGAGCAGTACTTC.

This clonotype was observed many times. V usage is TRBV20-1 and J usage is TRBJ1-1; D is ambiguous. The CDR3 runs to 13 residues. Trimming cost V 4 bases and J 0 bases, with 9 bases left between them. CDR1 is DFQATT and CDR2 is SNEGSKA in the germline V gene (reference sequence). The CDR3 DNA sequence: TGCAGTGCTATTCATGGGGTGAACACTGAAGCTTTCTTT. It specifies CSAIHGVNTEAFF.

Points on this clonotype: This clone may be a read error of a much larger clone one base away. The genes are TRBV3-1 and TRBJ2-5; 12 nucleotides agree with TRBD2. The V gene's germline CDR1 is LGHDT and CDR2 YNNKEL (reference sequence). The CDR3 loop spans 16 amino acids. CDR3 amino acids: CDSSPSGGAHRETQYF. In DNA, the CDR3 is TGTGACAGCAGTCCTAGCGGGGGGGCCCATAGGGAGACCCAGTACTTC.

The V call is TRBV2, the J call TRBJ2-7; D possibly corresponds to TRBD1 (6 bases). Trimming stripped 8 bases from V and 5 bases from J, with 10 bases between. The CDR3 consists of 11 residues. The germline V gene encodes CDR1 SNHLY and CDR2 FYNNEI. CDR3 region: CASGTGHEQYF. DNA of the CDR3: TGTGCCAGCGGTACAGGGCACGAGCAGTACTTC. The full variable domain, its missing parts supplied by reference TRBV2 and TRBJ2-7, is EPEVTQTPSHQVTQMGQEVILRCVPISNHLYFYWYRQILGQKVEFLVSFYNNEISEKSEIFDDQFSVERPDGSNFTLKIRSTKLEDSAMYFCASGTGHEQYFGPGTRLTVT.

The gene calls are TRBV7-9 and TRBJ1-3, with D possibly being TRBD1 (5 bases). Looked up from germline, CDR1 is SEHNR and CDR2 is FQNEAQ (reference sequence). V lost 6 bases to trimming and J lost 6 bases, with 15 bases between them. The CDR3 has 14 amino acids. This CDR3 reads CASSYGALENTIYF. DNA for the CDR3: TGTGCCAGCAGTTATGGGGCGCTGGAAAACACCATATATTTT.

This clonotype was recorded many times. This chain links TRBV2 with TRBJ2-1, with D perhaps TRBD1 or TRBD2 (5 bases each). The ends were cut back, 5 bases at V and 0 bases at J, with 17 bases in the middle. This CDR3 is 17 amino acids long. The germline CDR1 and CDR2 sequences are SNHLY and FYNNEI. CDR3 in amino acids: CASSLPGTLSSYNEQFF. In nucleotides, the CDR3 is TGTGCCAGCAGTTTACCCGGGACCCTTAGCTCCTACAATGAGCAGTTCTTC.

This clonotype was recorded many times. One end of the junction does not line up with germline, which may come from a read error. The chain recombines TRBV20-1 with TRBJ1-6, with 7 positions matching TRBD1. This CDR3 contains 15 residues. Germline V CDR1 and CDR2: DFQATT, SNEGSKA (reference sequence). CDR3 DNA: TGCAGTGCTAGAGATAGCAGGGGGTATAGTTCACCCCTCCACTTT. This encodes CSARDSRGYSSPLHF.

The chain has TRBV2 and TRBJ2-3; no firm D call. Trimming took off 3 bases at V and 2 bases at J, with 12 bases between the two ends. The length of the CDR3 is 15 residues. In germline, CDR1 is SNHLY, CDR2 FYNNEI. CDR3 bases: TGTGCCAGCAGTGATGGGCAGACTTACACAGATACGCAGTATTTT. Its protein is CASSDGQTYTDTQYF.

A note on this clonotype: A single base separates this from a much larger clone, so it may be a read error. The V call is TRBV7-9, the J call TRBJ2-5, with TRBD2 as a possible D gene (6 bases). Between the trimmed V and J ends, which lost 5 bases and 7 bases, there was a span of 14 bases. The CDR3 runs to 13 residues. Looked up from germline, CDR1 is SEHNR and CDR2 is FQNEAQ (reference sequence). This CDR3 is CASSPRLERTQYF. For the CDR3, the DNA is TGTGCCAGCAGCCCCCGACTAGAACGGACCCAGTACTTC.

This clonotype was detected many times. This chain uses TRBV7-9 with TRBJ2-7, with TRBD2 matching 8 bases. Germline V lookup: CDR1 SEHNR, CDR2 FQNEAQ (reference sequence). The CDR3 length is 17 residues. V lost 1 base and J lost 4; bases outside the gene matches: 12. The CDR3 loop is CASSLGTGGGLVYEQYF. The DNA of the CDR3 is TGTGCCAGCAGCTTAGGTACGGGGGGGGGCCTCGTGTACGAGCAGTACTTC.

The gene calls are TRBV4-1 and TRBJ1-5; 7 bases map to TRBD1. This CDR3 is 16 amino acids long. V lost 0 bases to trimming and J lost 4 bases; unmatched junction nucleotides: 6. Germline loops: CDR1 MGHRA, CDR2 YSYEKL. The CDR3 bases are TGCGCCAGCAGCCAAGACGCGGCAGGGGGAAATCAGCCCCAGCATTTT. It codes for CASSQDAAGGNQPQHF.

This clonotype was detected ten times or more. The chain uses TRBV20-1 and TRBJ2-3; the D gene is possibly TRBD2 (5 bases). CDR3 length: 17 residues. Germline loops: CDR1 DFQATT, CDR2 SNEGSKA (reference sequence). With 4 bases removed from V and 1 base from J, the gap between germline ends came to 21 bases. CDR3 sequence: CSAKSPHGHSGTDTQYF. CDR3 nucleotide sequence: TGCAGTGCTAAAAGCCCGCACGGGCATAGCGGCACAGATACGCAGTATTTT.

The rearrangement joins TRBV7-9 to TRBJ1-6, with 7 bases fitting TRBD1. The CDR3 sequence is 16 residues long. CDR1 SEHNR and CDR2 FQNEAQ come from the germline V gene (reference sequence). The ends lost 6 bases at V and 8 bases at J; junction bases unmatched: 13. The CDR3 DNA reads TGTGCCAGCAGACATACAGGGGCTGGGAGTTATTCACCCCTCCACTTT. Translating gives CASRHTGAGSYSPLHF.

This clonotype was counted ten times or more. This chain uses TRBV12-5 with TRBJ1-1, with a possible D match to TRBD1 (6 bases). This CDR3 has 15 residues. Germline values: CDR1 LGHNT, CDR2 FRNRAP. V shed 4 bases and J shed 0 bases, with 12 bases lying between them. CDR3 DNA: TGTGCTAGTGGTTCCCCGGACAGAGTGAACACTGAAGCTTTCTTT. Translated: CASGSPDRVNTEAFF.

This clonotype was observed at least ten times. This chain's CDR3 is CASSENLQGRWEKLFF. Written as DNA, the CDR3 is TGTGCCAGCAGTGAAAACCTACAGGGGAGGTGGGAAAAACTGTTTTTT. The chain is built from TRBV6-1 and TRBJ1-4, with 7 bases lining up with TRBD1. V was pared by 2 bases and J by 8 bases, with 11 bases of the junction left unmatched. The CDR3 runs to 16 residues. Looked up from germline, CDR1 is MNHNS and CDR2 is SASEGT.

The chain employs TRBV3-1 and TRBJ2-7; TRBD1 or TRBD2 may be the D gene (5 bases each). The germline CDR1 and CDR2 sequences are LGHDT and YNNKEL (reference sequence). CDR3 length: 15 residues. V lost 1 base and J 1 base, leaving 11 bases between the germline ends. The CDR3 DNA reads as TGTGCCAGCAGCCAAGCGGGACCGCCGTCCTACGAGCAGTACTTC. Protein: CASSQAGPPSYEQYF.

A note on this clonotype: With a much larger clone just one base away, this may be a read error. The chain has TRBV28 and TRBJ2-5; D could derive from TRBD1 or TRBD2 (5 bases each). CDR1 is MDHEN, CDR2 SYDVKM, per germline. The CDR3 is 15 amino acids. The CDR3 nucleotides read TGTGCCAGCAGTTCATCCGGGACCCAGGGAGAGACCCAGGACTTC. As protein: CASSSSGTQGETQDF.

This clonotype was recorded at least ten times. The V call is TRBV20-1, the J call TRBJ2-2; D remains unclear. CDR3 size: 11 residues. V was trimmed by 0 bases and J by 7 bases, leaving 3 bases between them. CDR1 is DFQATT, CDR2 SNEGSKA, per germline (reference sequence). The CDR3 region has the DNA TGCAGTGCTAGAGATTACGGGGAGCTGTTTTTT. Amino acids: CSARDYGELFF.

As DNA, the CDR3 is TGTGCCAGCAGCTTATTTCCCCCGGGACAGGGGAACACCGGGGAGCTGTTTTTT. It specifies CASSLFPPGQGNTGELFF. V usage is TRBV7-9 and J usage is TRBJ2-2, with 9 bases identical to TRBD1. V shed 2 bases, J shed 1 base, and the junction held 8 bases outside the gene matches. The CDR3 spans 18 residues. Germline V gives CDR1 SEHNR, CDR2 FQNEAQ (reference sequence).

The chain links TRBV20-1 to TRBJ2-5; D may be TRBD1 or TRBD2 (7 bases each). The CDR3 is 16 residues long. In germline, CDR1 is DFQATT, CDR2 SNEGSKA (reference sequence). Trimming took 0 bases from V and 5 from J, leaving 19 bases between them. As DNA, the CDR3 is TGCAGTGCTAGAGACGCAGGGGGAGGGGGTTATGAGACCCAGTACTTC. Protein sequence: CSARDAGGGGYETQYF.

The J gene is TRBJ2-7, the V gene TRBV20-1; no definite D call. Germline-derived CDR1 and CDR2 are DFQATT and SNEGSKA (reference sequence). This CDR3 is 13 amino acids long. Trimming removed 0 bases at V and 0 bases at J, with 6 bases between. The chain's CDR3 is CSARDVASYEQYF. The CDR3 DNA follows: TGCAGTGCTAGAGATGTGGCCTCCTACGAGCAGTACTTC.

This clonotype was picked up a small number of times. This chain connects TRBV29-1 to TRBJ1-2, with D hard to call. This CDR3 contains 8 residues. V lost 5 bases to trimming and J lost 8 bases, with 3 bases between them. Germline assignment: CDR1 SQVTM and CDR2 ANQGSEA. DNA for the CDR3: TGCAGCGTTCTCGGCTACACCTTC. It is translated as CSVLGYTF.

This clonotype was detected only a few times. The chain recombines TRBV12-3 or TRBV12-4 with TRBJ1-1; D gene uncertain. The CDR3 contains 12 residues. V lost 8 bases and J lost 6, with 13 bases in between. CDR3 nucleotide sequence: TGTGCCAGCTGCGGGGTCTTGGCTGAAGCTTTCTTT. The encoded protein is CASCGVLAEAFF.

The chain links TRBV27 to TRBJ2-1, with a tentative D call TRBD2 (7 bases). Trimming left V 1 base short and J 6 bases short, with 13 bases between. Per germline, CDR1 MNHEY and CDR2 SMNVEV (reference sequence). There are 15 residues in the CDR3. CDR3 DNA sequence: TGTGCCAGCAGTTTATTTGGCGGGGGCCGCAATGAGCAGTTCTTC. Its protein is CASSLFGGGRNEQFF.

This clonotype was counted between two and nine times. V usage is TRBV29-1 and J usage is TRBJ2-1; 10 bases agree with TRBD2. The CDR3 is made up of 14 amino acids. CDR1 and CDR2 (germline): SQVTM, ANQGSEA. The chain's CDR3 is CRVAGGPFSNEQFF. DNA of the CDR3: TGCAGGGTAGCGGGGGGACCCTTCTCCAATGAGCAGTTCTTC.

There are many counts of this clonotype. The chain combines TRBV3-1 with TRBJ1-5; 7 bases match TRBD1. Germline values: CDR1 LGHDT, CDR2 YNNKEL (reference sequence). The CDR3 totals 15 residues. J lost 2 bases, V lost 3 bases, and 4 bases had no gene match. The CDR3: CASSQTGRGNQPQHF. CDR3 nucleotides: TGTGCCAGCAGCCAGACAGGGAGGGGCAATCAGCCCCAGCATTTT.